These 12 T cell receptor beta chains share one sample of origin, sequenced in a study of radiotherapy plus CTLA-4 blockade in lung cancer. The assay was immunoSEQ multiplex PCR, and TCRdb's table has in-frame clones only and misses some. The table has 70,000 to 95,000 clones, about 87% seen once. The sample was peripheral blood, taken from a patient treated with radiotherapy plus ipilimumab. The receptors stem from a human donor with non-small cell lung cancer that progressed on radiotherapy plus ipilimumab.

The CDR3 here is CASSYASKGGDTQYF. DNA of the CDR3: TGTGCCAGCAGCTACGCTAGCAAGGGGGGGGATACGCAGTATTTT. The J gene is TRBJ2-3, the V gene TRBV4-2, with D maybe TRBD2 (7 bases). CDR3 length: 15 residues. The V and J ends lost 5 bases and 6 bases respectively, with 18 bases between them. CDR1 LGHNA and CDR2 YNFKEQ come from the germline V gene.

The chain links TRBV19 to TRBJ1-1; D ambiguous. V was clipped by 4 bases and J by 0 bases, with 12 bases between them. This CDR3 has 15 residues. Germline values: CDR1 LNHDA, CDR2 SQIVND (reference sequence). CDR3 coding DNA: TGTGCCAGTAGTAGACAAGACACCCTGAACACTGAAGCTTTCTTT. It translates to CASSRQDTLNTEAFF.

The J gene is TRBJ1-4, the V gene TRBV7-2; no reliable D call. V was trimmed by 1 base and J by 8 bases, leaving 11 bases between them. The CDR3 spans 14 residues. Germline V gene lookup returns CDR1 SGHTA and CDR2 FQGNSA. CDR3 coding DNA: TGTGCCAGCAGCTTAGGAGGGCGTGGAGAAAAACTGTTTTTT. It is translated as CASSLGGRGEKLFF.

This clone has only one observation. This rearrangement joins TRBV7-2 to TRBJ2-7, with D perhaps TRBD2 (6 bases). Germline V gene lookup returns CDR1 SGHTA and CDR2 FQGNSA. CDR3 size: 13 residues. The V end lost 9 bases, the J end lost 3 bases, and 15 bases lay between the germline ends. The CDR3 protein is CASGRPGVYEQYF. For the CDR3, the DNA is TGTGCCAGTGGTCGGCCGGGGGTCTACGAGCAGTACTTC.

This clone was counted once. The V call is TRBV30, the J call TRBJ2-7, with a weak D call TRBD1 (5 bases). Germline V gives CDR1 GTSNPN, CDR2 SVGIG (reference sequence). The V gene lost 4 bases and the J gene lost 4 bases, with 20 bases spanning the gap. CDR3 length: 15 residues. The CDR3 here is CAWMTEASPGYEQYF. CDR3 DNA sequence: TGTGCCTGGATGACAGAAGCTTCCCCGGGTTACGAGCAGTACTTC.

As DNA, the CDR3 is TGTGCCAGCAGCCCAGCAGGGGACGACACTGAAGCTTTCTTT. Residues: CASSPAGDDTEAFF. V and J are TRBV11-2 and TRBJ1-1; tentative D call: TRBD1 (6 bases). Between the trimmed V and J ends, which lost 5 bases and 3 bases, there was a span of 13 bases. The CDR3 loop spans 14 amino acids. The germline V gene encodes CDR1 SGHAT and CDR2 FQNNGV. The full variable domain, rest sourced from reference TRBV11-2 and TRBJ1-1, is EAGVAQSPRYKIIEKRQSVAFWCNPISGHATLYWYQQILGQGPKLLIQFQNNGVVDDSQLPKDRFSAERLKGVDSTLKIQPAKLEDSAVYLCASSPAGDDTEAFFGQGTRLTVV.

The CDR3 nucleotides read TGCGCCAGCAGCCCGGGAGGTGGCGGGGAGACCCAGTACTTC. Protein sequence: CASSPGGGGETQYF. The V gene is TRBV5-1, the J gene TRBJ2-5; TRBD2 aligns across 7 bases. Germline V CDR1 and CDR2: SGHRS, YFSETQ. This CDR3 contains 14 residues. The ends lost 4 bases at V and 5 bases at J; junction bases unmatched: 8.

The chain is built from TRBV5-1 and TRBJ2-1; D gene unclear. The CDR3 length is 13 residues. CDR1 is SGHRS, CDR2 YFSETQ, per germline. V lost 6 bases, J lost 0 bases, and 7 bases lay in between. The DNA for the CDR3 is TGCGCCAGCAAACAGAACTCCTACAATGAGCAGTTCTTC. Translating gives CASKQNSYNEQFF.

The chain recombines TRBV19 with TRBJ2-7; TRBD1 matches 10 bases. V trimming: 6 bases; J trimming: 4 bases; junction bases outside the gene matches: 9. The CDR3 contains 15 residues. Germline V gene lookup returns CDR1 LNHDA and CDR2 SQIVND (reference sequence). The chain's CDR3 is CASSPAGTGVYEQYF. CDR3 in DNA: TGTGCCAGTAGCCCAGCCGGGACAGGGGTTTACGAGCAGTACTTC.

This clone was observed once. V gene TRBV5-1 combines with J gene TRBJ1-4; 7 bases map to TRBD1. CDR3 length: 15 residues. The V gene's germline CDR1 is SGHRS and CDR2 YFSETQ. J gave up 6 bases and V 5 bases, and 10 bases lay outside the gene matches. The CDR3 loop is CASSPVPGGDEKLFF. CDR3 nucleotides: TGCGCCAGCAGTCCCGTCCCAGGGGGGGATGAAAAACTGTTTTTT.

The J gene is TRBJ2-7, the V gene TRBV19; D is possibly TRBD1 (6 bases). Trimming took 6 bases from V and 4 from J, leaving 16 bases between them. The V gene's germline CDR1 is LNHDA and CDR2 SQIVND (reference sequence). The CDR3 has 14 amino acids. The CDR3 sequence is CASRDLTGQYEQYF. CDR3 nucleotide sequence: TGTGCCAGTAGGGACCTGACAGGCCAATACGAGCAGTACTTC.

CDR3 nucleotides: TGTGCCAGCAGCTATAAAGGGGGCGGAGAGACCCAGTACTTC. It codes for CASSYKGGGETQYF. This rearrangement joins TRBV5-4 to TRBJ2-5; TRBD1 matches 7 bases. The trim removed 3 bases at V and 4 bases at J, leaving 6 bases unmatched. Per germline, CDR1 SGHNT and CDR2 YYREEE (reference sequence). CDR3 size: 14 residues.